The T cell receptor (beta chain) under discussion was sequenced for a study of blood T cell repertoires in COVID-19. CDR3 length equals 16 residues. Germline loops: CDR1 MGHRA, CDR2 YSYEKL. V was pared by 4 bases and J by 3 bases, with 19 bases between. Sequenced by immunoSEQ multiplex PCR; TCRdb stores in-frame clones only, minus some. The sample records around 260,000 clones, approximately 85% being singletons. The receptor's source is a human donor with COVID-19, enrolled during active disease. The donor label of this sample is uncertain. The sequenced material came from peripheral blood. The gene calls are TRBV4-1 and TRBJ2-7, with D perhaps TRBD1 (6 bases). CDR3 protein: CASSPTSAGDGYEQYF. DNA for the CDR3: TGCGCCAGCAGCCCAACTTCAGCAGGGGATGGCTACGAGCAGTACTTC.